These 27 T cell receptor beta chains originate from one sample sequenced in a study of blood T cell repertoires in COVID-19. Clones were sequenced by immunoSEQ multiplex PCR, and TCRdb holds only the in-frame ones, with some missing. The repertoire has about 380,000 clones, around 90% of them found once; the top ten carry about 6.8%. The sequenced sample consisted of peripheral blood. The receptors shown here come from a man younger than 30 with active or convalescent COVID-19.

The genes are TRBV4-3 and TRBJ1-2, with 8 bases fitting TRBD1. Trimming at V came to 4 bases and at J to 4 bases, leaving 11 bases not matched to a gene. Germline V lookup: CDR1 LGHNA, CDR2 YSLEER. This CDR3 is 16 amino acids long. The CDR3 here is CASSRTGQGRGYGYTF. The CDR3 DNA reads as TGCGCCAGCAGCCGGACCGGACAGGGTCGGGGCTATGGCTACACCTTC.

The chain couples TRBV7-2 to TRBJ1-2; D might be TRBD1 (5 bases). The CDR3 covers 15 residues. V was trimmed by 1 base and J by 8 bases, leaving 17 bases between them. Germline CDR1 SGHTA, CDR2 FQGNSA. CDR3 bases: TGTGCCAGCAGCTTAGTCGGACAACATGCAGGGGGCTACACCTTC. This codes for CASSLVGQHAGGYTF.

The rearrangement uses TRBV11-2 and TRBJ1-5; no clear D gene. Germline V gene data show CDR1 as SGHAT and CDR2 as FQNNGV. The CDR3 totals 13 residues. The V and J ends lost 3 bases and 2 bases respectively, with 5 bases between them. In DNA, the CDR3 is TGTGCCAGCAGCTTCGGTGGCAATCAGCCCCAGCATTTT. Protein sequence: CASSFGGNQPQHF.

The V call is TRBV19, the J call TRBJ1-3; D not resolved. CDR3 size: 17 residues. Germline lookup yields CDR1 LNHDA and CDR2 SQIVND (reference sequence). V shed 3 bases and J shed 0 bases, with 15 bases lying between them. The CDR3 sequence: CASSIMPRQNSGNTIYF. The CDR3 region has the DNA TGTGCCAGTAGTATTATGCCGCGGCAGAACTCTGGAAACACCATATATTTT.

The chain has TRBV6-5 and TRBJ1-2; 7 bases are shared with TRBD1. There are 12 residues in the CDR3. CDR1 is MNHEY, CDR2 SVGAGI, per germline. V was clipped by 10 bases and J by 6 bases; unmatched bases: 8. The CDR3 protein is CAITDRVNGYTF. CDR3 nucleotide sequence: TGTGCCATCACCGACAGGGTCAATGGCTACACCTTC.

The gene calls are TRBV7-2 and TRBJ1-2; D is possibly TRBD1 (5 bases). The CDR3 has 13 residues. V was pared by 5 bases and J by 2 bases, with 9 bases between. From germline, CDR1 is SGHTA and CDR2 FQGNSA. This CDR3 reads CASSRTPNYGYTF. In DNA, the CDR3 is TGTGCCAGCAGCCGGACACCGAACTATGGCTACACCTTC.

V is TRBV27 and J is TRBJ1-1, with D uncertain. Germline loops: CDR1 MNHEY, CDR2 SMNVEV (reference sequence). This CDR3 is 11 amino acids long. Trimming stripped 5 bases from V and 4 bases from J, with 5 bases between. The CDR3 DNA reads as TGTGCCAGCAGTCACGGCACTGAAGCTTTCTTT. Its translation is CASSHGTEAFF.

The chain employs TRBV27 and TRBJ1-6, with D possibly matching TRBD1 (5 bases). Germline V lookup: CDR1 MNHEY, CDR2 SMNVEV (reference sequence). The germline V and J ends were trimmed by 7 bases and 5 bases, with 18 bases remaining between them. The CDR3 runs 16 residues. This CDR3 is CASKARGTGDNSPLHF. The CDR3 coding sequence is TGTGCCAGCAAAGCCAGAGGGACGGGGGATAATTCACCCCTCCACTTT.

The chain couples TRBV2 to TRBJ1-1; D might be TRBD1 (6 bases). Germline assignment: CDR1 SNHLY and CDR2 FYNNEI. Trimming removed 8 bases from V and 2 bases from J, with 24 bases in between. The CDR3 consists of 17 residues. Here the CDR3 DNA reads TGTGCCAGCCGTGTCTCACAGGGATCTGTGGGAAACACTGAAGCTTTCTTT. Encoded protein: CASRVSQGSVGNTEAFF.

The chain is built from TRBV5-6 and TRBJ1-6; 9 bases are a match to TRBD1. V dropped 5 bases and J dropped 10; count of bases not matched to a gene: 7. There are 14 residues in the CDR3. Germline V gives CDR1 SGHDT, CDR2 YYEEEE. CDR3 sequence reads: CASRRGQGGSPLHF. The CDR3 region has the DNA TGTGCCAGCAGACGGGGACAGGGAGGCTCACCCCTCCACTTT.

The CDR3 sequence: CASSQDSGGNEQYF. CDR3 sequence (DNA): TGCGCCAGCAGCCAAGATTCAGGGGGTAACGAGCAGTACTTC. The J gene is TRBJ2-7, the V gene TRBV4-1, with 7 positions matching TRBD1. The CDR3 loop spans 14 amino acids. Germline-derived CDR1 and CDR2 are MGHRA and YSYEKL. Losses at the gene ends were 0 bases for V and 5 bases for J; bases not matched to a gene: 4.

V usage is TRBV9 and J usage is TRBJ1-1; a weak D match, TRBD1 (6 bases). V was cut by 6 bases and J by 1 base, with 13 bases left in between. The CDR3 has 14 residues. Germline CDR1 SGDLS, CDR2 YYNGEE. The CDR3 DNA reads as TGTGCCAGCACCTTAGGGGGGGGGAACACTGAAGCTTTCTTT. This translates into CASTLGGGNTEAFF.

This clone was seen only a few times. The genes are TRBV7-9 and TRBJ1-4; TRBD1 might be the D (5 bases). Germline CDR1 and CDR2: SEHNR and FQNEAQ (reference sequence). The CDR3 loop spans 15 amino acids. Trimming left V 2 bases short and J 4 bases short, with 11 bases between. The CDR3 is CASSLTQGSNEKLFF. DNA for the CDR3: TGTGCCAGCAGCTTAACCCAGGGAAGTAATGAAAAACTGTTTTTT.

The chain employs TRBV18 and TRBJ1-1; 10 nucleotides align to TRBD1. V lost 4 bases to trimming and J lost 1 base; unmatched junction nucleotides: 3. CDR1 is KGHSH, CDR2 LQKENI, per germline. The CDR3 contains 15 residues. The CDR3 coding sequence is TGTGCCAGCTCACGAGGACAGGGGGGGAACACTGAAGCTTTCTTT. Its protein is CASSRGQGGNTEAFF.

The chain has TRBV4-3 and TRBJ1-2; D is unresolved. CDR3 length equals 14 residues. V shed 0 bases and J shed 2 bases, with 7 bases lying between them. Germline CDR1 reads LGHNA; CDR2 reads YSLEER. CDR3 in amino acids: CASSQERGNYGYTF. CDR3 coding DNA: TGCGCCAGCAGCCAAGAGCGGGGAAACTATGGCTACACCTTC.

The gene calls are TRBV6-5 and TRBJ2-5; TRBD2 matches 9 bases. The CDR3 length is 15 residues. V lost 6 bases, J lost 4 bases, and 9 bases stayed unmatched. CDR1 MNHEY and CDR2 SVGAGI come from the germline V gene. This CDR3 is CASSQGGGGAETQYF. The CDR3 coding sequence is TGTGCCAGCAGCCAAGGGGGCGGGGGGGCAGAGACCCAGTACTTC.

This clone has just one count. The chain links TRBV29-1 to TRBJ2-5; perhaps TRBD2 as D (7 bases). This CDR3 contains 12 residues. V shed 7 bases and J shed 5 bases, with 14 bases lying between them. CDR1 and CDR2 from the germline V gene are SQVTM and ANQGSEA. The CDR3 DNA reads as TGCAGCGCCACGGGGGGCGAGGAGACCCAGTACTTC. Amino acid sequence: CSATGGEETQYF.

Remarks on this clone: The identical CDR3 is also encoded by other nucleotide sequences in the sample. The CDR3 region is CASSLTGGTEAFF. The CDR3 coding sequence is TGTGCCAGCAGCTTAACCGGGGGCACTGAAGCTTTCTTT. V usage is TRBV7-3 and J usage is TRBJ1-1; TRBD1 is a possible D gene (5 bases). CDR1 and CDR2 from the germline V gene are SGHTA and FQGTGA. Deletions cut 0 bases from V and 4 bases from J, with 6 bases between. The CDR3 runs to 13 residues.

The chain is built from TRBV11-2 and TRBJ1-1; D might be TRBD1 (6 bases). Trimming removed 7 bases from V and 3 bases from J, with 15 bases in between. There are 14 residues in the CDR3. The germline V gene has CDR1 SGHAT and CDR2 FQNNGV. CDR3 nucleotides: TGTGCCAGCACCTCCGACAGGTTTTACACTGAAGCTTTCTTT. Protein: CASTSDRFYTEAFF.

In DNA, the CDR3 is TGTGCCAGCAGTTTGTCACTAGCGGGGCTCCCAGAGACCCAGTACTTC. It is translated as CASSLSLAGLPETQYF. V and J are TRBV28 and TRBJ2-5, with 10 bases fitting TRBD2. Losses at the gene ends were 3 bases for V and 4 bases for J; bases not matched to a gene: 8. The CDR3 totals 16 residues. Germline-derived CDR1 and CDR2 are MDHEN and SYDVKM.

This clone came up once. The chain employs TRBV3-1 (or the pseudogene TRBV3-2) and TRBJ1-5, with TRBD1 identical over 11 bases. This CDR3 has 14 amino acids. V shed 7 bases, J shed 7 bases, and the junction held 6 bases outside the gene matches. Germline V gives CDR1 LGHDT, CDR2 YNNKEL (reference sequence). CDR3 nucleotides: TGTGCCAGCACCGCGGGACAGGGGGTCCAGCCCCAGCATTTT. Translated, it gives CASTAGQGVQPQHF.

J is TRBJ1-2 and V is TRBV3-1 (or the pseudogene TRBV3-2); tentative D call: TRBD1 (5 bases). The CDR3 consists of 13 residues. CDR1 is LGHDT, CDR2 YNNKEL, per germline (reference sequence). Trimming removed 6 bases from V and 7 bases from J, with 15 bases in between. CDR3 sequence (DNA): TGTGCCAGCAGGGGGGGAGGCTTACTTGGCTACACCTTC. Translated, it gives CASRGGGLLGYTF.

As for this clone: This CDR3 is also generated by other DNA sequences in the sample. The rearrangement links TRBV15 to TRBJ1-1, with 11 bases fitting TRBD1. The junction had 2 bases not matched to a gene; V was cut back by 3 bases and J by 5 bases. The CDR3 length is 14 residues. Germline CDR1 reads LNHNV; CDR2 reads YYDKDF (reference sequence). CDR3 DNA: TGTGCCACCAGCAGGGACAGGGGGCGGACTGAAGCTTTCTTT. Translated, it gives CATSRDRGRTEAFF.

This chain joins TRBV6-5 and TRBJ2-5, with TRBD2 as a possible D gene (6 bases). The ends were cut back, 5 bases at V and 7 bases at J, with 17 bases in the middle. The CDR3 extends over 14 amino acids. Germline-derived CDR1 and CDR2 are MNHEY and SVGAGI. CDR3 coding DNA: TGTGCCAGCAGTCGCACCCTCGACGGGGGGACCCAGTACTTC. Protein product: CASSRTLDGGTQYF.

In its sample, this clone was seen a few times. The chain recombines TRBV7-8 with TRBJ2-7; 9 bases line up with TRBD1. The germline V gene has CDR1 SGHVS and CDR2 FQNEAQ. The CDR3 consists of 15 residues. V was pared by 5 bases and J by 7 bases, with 12 bases of the junction left unmatched. The CDR3 coding sequence is TGTGCCAGCAGCCTTGCCGGGACAGGGAGAGGAGAGCAGTACTTC. It translates to CASSLAGTGRGEQYF.

This chain links TRBV11-2 with TRBJ2-3; 8 positions match TRBD2. Germline trimming cut 1 base from V and 0 bases from J; bases unmatched to any gene: 9. There are 18 residues in the CDR3. CDR1 and CDR2 from the germline V gene are SGHAT and FQNNGV. DNA of the CDR3: TGTGCCAGCAGCTTAGGAACGGGGGGGACACCTAGCACAGATACGCAGTATTTT. This codes for CASSLGTGGTPSTDTQYF.

V is TRBV6-6 and J is TRBJ1-5; tentative D call: TRBD1 (5 bases). The CDR3 consists of 14 residues. The V end was cut by 7 bases, the J end by 6 bases, with 16 bases between. Germline CDR1 and CDR2: MNHNY and SVGAGI (reference sequence). CDR3 amino acids: CASTEPQGFQPQHF. The CDR3 nucleotides read TGTGCCAGCACCGAGCCCCAGGGTTTTCAGCCCCAGCATTTT.